This note documents a single T cell receptor (beta chain) sequence. The data belong to a study of shared clonotypes between healthy human individuals. V shed 5 bases and J 10 bases; nucleotides not matched to a gene: 8. The germline CDR1 and CDR2 sequences are SGHNT and YENEEA. There are 13 residues in the CDR3. Sequencing used immunoSEQ multiplex PCR; TCRdb keeps in-frame clones, though not all of them. The sample includes 780,000 or so clones, around 70% of them seen just once. This sequence joins TRBV11-3 and TRBJ2-3, with 8 positions matching TRBD1. This clonotype originated in a woman in her twenties or thirties in good health. Material: memory CD4+ T cells sorted from blood. The subset: CD45RA-negative fraction. The CDR3 DNA sequence: TGTGCCAGCAGCGACAGGGGCCCCGGGCCGCAGTATTTT. This gives the protein CASSDRGPGPQYF. Together with reference TRBV11-3 and TRBJ2-3, the CDR3 gives the full variable domain: EAGVVQSPRYKIIEKKQPVAFWCNPISGHNTLYWYLQNLGQGPELLIRYENEEAVDDSQLPKDRFSAERLKGVDSTLKIQPAELGDSAVYLCASSDRGPGPQYFGPGTRLTVL.